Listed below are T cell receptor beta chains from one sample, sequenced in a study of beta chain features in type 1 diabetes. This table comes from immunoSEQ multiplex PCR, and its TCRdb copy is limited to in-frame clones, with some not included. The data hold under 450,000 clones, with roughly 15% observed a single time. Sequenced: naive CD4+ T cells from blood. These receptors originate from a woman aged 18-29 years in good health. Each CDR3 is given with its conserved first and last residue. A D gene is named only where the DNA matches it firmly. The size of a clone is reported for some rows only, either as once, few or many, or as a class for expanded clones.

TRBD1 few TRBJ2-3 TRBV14 CASSQDIQGVTDTQYF TGTGCCAGCAGCCAAGATATACAGGGGGTTACAGATACGCAGTATTTT
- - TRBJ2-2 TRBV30 CAWSARSTGELFF TGTGCCTGGAGTGCCCGGTCCACCGGGGAGCTGTTTTTT
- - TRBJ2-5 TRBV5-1 CASSLLLQKETQYF TGCGCCAGCAGCTTGTTACTCCAAAAAGAGACCCAGTACTTC
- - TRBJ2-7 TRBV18 CASSEQGLPQYF TGTGCCAGCTCAGAACAGGGCCTTCCGCAGTACTTC
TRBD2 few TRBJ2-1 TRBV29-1 CSASGTSGDNEQFF TGCAGCGCTTCCGGGACTAGCGGAGACAATGAGCAGTTCTTC
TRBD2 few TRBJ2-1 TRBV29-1 CSVGLAGGSDEQFF TGCAGCGTGGGACTAGCGGGAGGTTCTGATGAGCAGTTCTTC
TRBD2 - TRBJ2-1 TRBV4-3 CASSQGAGVIYNEQFF TGCGCCAGCAGCCAAGGGGCGGGAGTTATCTACAATGAGCAGTTCTTC
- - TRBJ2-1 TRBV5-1 CASSLAVSSYNEQFF TGCGCCAGCAGCTTAGCGGTGAGCTCCTACAATGAGCAGTTCTTC
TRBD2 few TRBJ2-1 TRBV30 CAWSVGTNYNEQFF TGTGCCTGGAGTGTGGGGACTAACTACAATGAGCAGTTCTTC
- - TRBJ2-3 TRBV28 CASSFTSYTQYF TGTGCCAGCAGTTTTACATCGTATACGCAGTATTTT
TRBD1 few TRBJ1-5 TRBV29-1 CSVGQGVENQPQHF TGCAGCGTTGGACAGGGGGTGGAAAATCAGCCCCAGCATTTT
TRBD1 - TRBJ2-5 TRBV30 CAWKGAATQYF TGTGCCTGGAAGGGGGCTGCGACCCAGTACTTC
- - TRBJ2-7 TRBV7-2 CASSSTRLLSSYEQYF TGTGCCAGCAGCTCCACGAGACTCCTGAGCTCCTACGAGCAGTACTTC
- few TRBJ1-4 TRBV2 CASRHRDYATNEKLFF TGTGCCAGCCGTCACAGGGATTATGCAACTAATGAAAAACTGTTTTTT
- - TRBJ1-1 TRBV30 CACVRGPNTEAFF TGTGCCTGCGTCAGGGGCCCGAACACTGAAGCTTTCTTT
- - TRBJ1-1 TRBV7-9 CASSLRTRRNTEAFF TGTGCCAGCAGCTTACGGACTCGGAGGAACACTGAAGCTTTCTTT
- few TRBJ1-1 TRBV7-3 CASRWAGDTEAFF TGTGCCAGCAGATGGGCGGGGGACACTGAAGCTTTCTTT
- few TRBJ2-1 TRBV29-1 CSVEDKGASFF TGCAGCGTTGAAGATAAGGGAGCCAGTTTCTTC
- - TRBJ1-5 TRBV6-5 CASSYSRSGNQPQHF TGTGCCAGCAGTTACTCTCGATCCGGTAATCAGCCCCAGCATTTT
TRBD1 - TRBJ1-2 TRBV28 CASSSDPDRDDGYTF TGTGCCAGCAGCTCCGATCCGGACAGGGACGATGGCTACACCTTC
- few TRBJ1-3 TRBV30 CAWSVSRNTIYF TGTGCCTGGAGTGTGAGTCGAAACACCATATATTTT
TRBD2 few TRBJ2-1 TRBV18 CASSPVPAGVQGYNEQFF TGTGCCAGCTCACCAGTCCCAGCGGGAGTCCAGGGTTACAATGAGCAGTTCTTC
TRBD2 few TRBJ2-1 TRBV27 CASSFTGLAGTRDEQFF TGTGCCAGCAGTTTCACAGGACTAGCGGGTACGAGGGATGAGCAGTTCTTC
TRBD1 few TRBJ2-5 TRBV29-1 CSVGGGQGQETQYF TGCAGCGTGGGGGGGGGACAGGGCCAAGAGACCCAGTACTTC
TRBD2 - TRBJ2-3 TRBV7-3 CASSPSGRGTQYF TGTGCCAGCAGCCCCAGCGGGAGGGGTACGCAGTATTTT
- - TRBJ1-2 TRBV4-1 CASSQPAGADGYTF TGCGCCAGCAGCCAACCGGCAGGGGCCGACGGCTACACCTTC
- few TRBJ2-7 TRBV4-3 CASSQTGRREQYF TGCGCCAGCAGCCAAACAGGTCGTCGAGAGCAGTACTTC
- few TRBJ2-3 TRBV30 CACRRLSFSSTDTQYF TGTGCCTGCCGCCGACTATCATTCTCTAGCACAGATACGCAGTATTTT
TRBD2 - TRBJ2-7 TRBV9 CASSPGTSPYEQYF TGTGCCAGCAGCCCAGGGACTAGCCCCTACGAGCAGTACTTC